Below are 32 T cell receptor beta chains sequenced from a single sample in a study of T-cell memory formation after mild COVID-19. One entry per CDR3 protein, called by TCRdb with MiXCR from the 5' RACE reads. Altogether fewer than 110,000 distinct CDR3 sequences are present, approximately 14% being singletons, with the ten largest covering around 43%. Sequenced material: PBMCs or a T cell subset sorted from them (not recorded which). Source of these receptors: a man aged 18 to 30 who had mild COVID-19 (a few samples of this study predate the infection). Cell type and time point are not known.

This clonotype was detected a few times. The V gene is TRBV6-5, the J gene TRBJ1-1, with 12 nucleotides matching TRBD1. The J segment lost 4 bases and the V segment lost 6 bases, leaving 9 bases of the junction unmatched. The CDR3 runs to 16 residues. The germline CDR1 and CDR2 sequences are MNHEY and SVGAGI. CDR3 sequence: CASSSGTGGVSTEAFF. CDR3 nucleotide sequence: TGTGCCAGCAGCTCCGGGACAGGGGGCGTGAGCACTGAAGCTTTCTTT.

V and J are TRBV10-2 and TRBJ2-1; D gene uncertain. Germline loops: CDR1 WSHSY, CDR2 SAAADI. The CDR3 is made up of 11 amino acids. Trimming removed 1 base at V and 8 bases at J, with 3 bases between. The CDR3: CASSEYYEQFF. In DNA form, the CDR3 reads TGCGCCAGCAGTGAGTACTATGAGCAGTTCTTC.

The chain combines TRBV9 with TRBJ2-2; D ambiguous. V was pared by 0 bases and J by 4 bases, with 7 bases between. Germline lookup yields CDR1 SGDLS and CDR2 YYNGEE. The CDR3 is 14 residues long. DNA for the CDR3: TGTGCCAGCAGCGTAGAGATGGGCACCGGGGAGCTGTTTTTT. It specifies CASSVEMGTGELFF.

This clonotype was detected only a few times. This rearrangement joins TRBV7-9 to TRBJ2-5; 9 nucleotides align to TRBD2. CDR1 and CDR2 (germline): SEHNR, FQNEAQ (reference sequence). V dropped 5 bases and J dropped 3; count of bases not matched to a gene: 7. The CDR3 sequence is 15 residues long. The CDR3 DNA follows: TGTGCCAGCAGCGCGGGGGGGAAGAGGGAAGAGACCCAGTACTTC. Protein sequence: CASSAGGKREETQYF. Supplemented by reference TRBV7-9 and TRBJ2-5, the full variable domain reads DTGVSQNPRHKITKRGQNVTFRCDPISEHNRLYWYRQTLGQGPEFLTYFQNEAQLEKSRLLSDRFSAERPKGSFSTLEIQRTEQGDSAMYLCASSAGGKREETQYFGPGTRLLVL.

The rearrangement links TRBV7-9 to TRBJ1-4; 9 bases are a match to TRBD1. The CDR3 contains 14 residues. CDR1 SEHNR and CDR2 FQNEAQ come from the germline V gene (reference sequence). The J segment lost 7 bases and the V segment lost 7 bases, leaving 7 bases of the junction unmatched. The DNA for the CDR3 is TGTGCCAGCACCGACAGGGGGTCAGGTGAAAAACTGTTTTTT. Residues: CASTDRGSGEKLFF.

In its sample, this clonotype was seen a few times. The chain uses TRBV20-1 and TRBJ2-7; 10 bases align to TRBD1. The germline V gene encodes CDR1 DFQATT and CDR2 SNEGSKA (reference sequence). V dropped 3 bases and J dropped 9; count of bases not matched to a gene: 8. The CDR3 loop spans 13 amino acids. The CDR3 bases are TGCAGTGCTAGGGAAGACAGGGGGCTTAGGCAGTACGTC. This codes for CSAREDRGLRQYV.

This clonotype was detected many times. The genes are TRBV5-1 and TRBJ2-3; 8 bases align to TRBD1. The germline CDR1 and CDR2 sequences are SGHRS and YFSETQ. CDR3 size: 18 residues. V lost 5 bases to trimming and J lost 3 bases; unmatched junction nucleotides: 17. CDR3 amino acids: CASRTGDLSSRGTDTQYF. The CDR3 bases are TGCGCCAGCAGGACAGGGGACCTATCCTCAAGGGGTACAGATACGCAGTATTTT.

V gene TRBV6-5 combines with J gene TRBJ1-6; no reliable D call. The CDR3 consists of 13 residues. CDR1 MNHEY and CDR2 SVGAGI come from the germline V gene. V was pared by 0 bases and J by 9 bases, with 6 bases between. The CDR3 DNA is TGTGCCAGCAGTTACTCGAATATTTCACCCCTCCACTTT. Protein product: CASSYSNISPLHF.

This clonotype was seen a handful of times. V is TRBV7-2 and J is TRBJ1-1; D unclear. Trimming cost V 3 bases and J 7 bases, with 18 bases left between them. In germline, CDR1 is SGHTA, CDR2 FQGNSA. There are 15 residues in the CDR3. CDR3 residues: CASSFFSSEIDEAFF. The CDR3 DNA reads TGTGCCAGCAGCTTCTTCTCGAGCGAGATAGATGAAGCTTTCTTT. Variable domain in full (rest from reference TRBV7-2 and TRBJ1-1): GAGVSQSPSNKVTEKGKDVELRCDPISGHTALYWYRQSLGQGLEFLIYFQGNSAPDKSGLPSDRFSAERTGGSVSTLTIQRTQQEDSAVYLCASSFFSSEIDEAFFGQGTRLTVV.

At least ten counts were recorded for this clonotype. The chain combines TRBV5-1 with TRBJ2-1, with 7 bases that match TRBD1. This CDR3 is built from 13 residues. J was trimmed by 15 bases and V by 4 bases; bases with no gene match: 13. Germline values: CDR1 SGHRS, CDR2 YFSETQ. CDR3 in DNA: TGCGCCAGCAGCCCAGACAGGGCTCTATTATGGTTCTTC. Translating it yields CASSPDRALLWFF. The full variable domain, with the rest looked up from reference TRBV5-1 and TRBJ2-1, is KAGVTQTPRYLIKTRGQQVTLSCSPISGHRSVSWYQQTPGQGLQFLFEYFSETQRNKGNFPGRFSGRQFSNSRSEMNVSTLELGDSALYLCASSPDRALLWFFGPGTRLTVL.

The chain uses TRBV4-2 and TRBJ2-7; 11 bases agree with TRBD2. The CDR3 totals 17 residues. V gave up 0 bases and J gave up 1 base; unmatched junction bases: 5. Germline loops: CDR1 LGHNA, CDR2 YNFKEQ. The CDR3 nucleotides are TGTGCCAGCAGCCAAGAACATACTAGCGGGGGTTCCTACGAGCAGTACTTC. It encodes CASSQEHTSGGSYEQYF.

There are many counts of this clonotype. A junction boundary mismatches the germline segment, possibly from a read error. The V gene is TRBV7-9, the J gene TRBJ2-1; D is undetermined. The CDR3 spans 11 residues. Germline V gene data show CDR1 as SEHNR and CDR2 as FQNEAQ (reference sequence). This CDR3 reads CASSLDNEQFF. Here the CDR3 DNA reads TGTGCCAGCAGTTTAGACAATGAGCAGTTCTTC.

A few counts support this clonotype. This CDR3 reads CASSQEWRSSGELFF. The CDR3 coding sequence is TGCGCCAGCAGCCAAGAGTGGAGGAGCTCCGGGGAGCTGTTTTTT. The V gene is TRBV4-3, the J gene TRBJ2-2, with D possibly matching TRBD2 (5 bases). Germline CDR1 and CDR2: LGHNA and YSLEER. CDR3 length: 15 residues. The germline V and J ends were trimmed by 0 bases and 6 bases, with 11 bases remaining between them.

This chain uses TRBV7-2 with TRBJ2-2; no clear D. There are 15 residues in the CDR3. CDR1 SGHTA and CDR2 FQGNSA come from the germline V gene. Trimming removed 4 bases at V and 8 bases at J, with 17 bases between. DNA of the CDR3: TGTGCCAGCAGCTCCGAGGCCACCGTTGTTGGGGAGCTGTTTTTT. It translates to CASSSEATVVGELFF.

The chain combines TRBV11-2 with TRBJ2-3, with 9 nucleotides matching TRBD2. The CDR3 contains 15 residues. CDR1 and CDR2 from the germline V gene are SGHAT and FQNNGV. V was clipped by 0 bases and J by 6 bases; unmatched bases: 4. In DNA form, the CDR3 reads TGTGCCAGCAGCTTAGAAGCGGGGGGCCGGGATACGCAGTATTTT. It codes for CASSLEAGGRDTQYF.

The rearrangement links TRBV27 to TRBJ1-4; 7 bases align to TRBD1. Germline trimming cut 6 bases from V and 6 bases from J; bases unmatched to any gene: 7. In germline, CDR1 is MNHEY, CDR2 SMNVEV (reference sequence). The CDR3 contains 14 residues. This CDR3 is CASSHRGTDEKLFF. The DNA of the CDR3 is TGTGCCAGCAGCCACAGGGGAACCGATGAAAAACTGTTTTTT.

This rearrangement joins TRBV24-1 to TRBJ2-2, with D maybe TRBD2 (7 bases). Germline assignment: CDR1 KGHDR and CDR2 SFDVKD. V lost 2 bases, J lost 0 bases, and 12 bases lay in between. The CDR3 is 17 residues long. For the CDR3, the DNA is TGTGCCACCAGTGATTCACCGGGGGGCGCGAACACCGGGGAGCTGTTTTTT. Encoded protein: CATSDSPGGANTGELFF.

This clonotype was seen ten or more times. The chain combines TRBV4-3 with TRBJ1-3; D uncertain. Germline assignment: CDR1 LGHNA and CDR2 YSLEER. Deletions cut 0 bases from V and 0 bases from J, with 6 bases between. The CDR3 is 15 amino acids. The CDR3 here is CASSQDLSSGNTIYF. CDR3 DNA sequence: TGCGCCAGCAGCCAAGATCTGTCCTCTGGAAACACCATATATTTT.

J is TRBJ2-3 and V is TRBV6-4; 9 nucleotides align to TRBD1. V dropped 0 bases and J dropped 2; count of bases not matched to a gene: 0. Germline-derived CDR1 and CDR2 are MRHNA and SNTAGT. The CDR3 totals 15 residues. The CDR3 loop is CASSDSQGATDTQYF. In DNA form, the CDR3 reads TGTGCCAGCAGTGACTCACAGGGGGCCACAGATACGCAGTATTTT.

This chain links TRBV5-1 with TRBJ2-2; 10 bases are shared with TRBD1. The CDR3 sequence is 12 residues long. The V gene's germline CDR1 is SGHRS and CDR2 YFSETQ. The junction had 0 bases not matched to a gene; V was cut back by 7 bases and J by 6 bases. This chain's CDR3 is CASGQGAGELFF. The CDR3 nucleotides are TGCGCCAGCGGACAGGGGGCCGGGGAGCTGTTTTTT.

The chain combines TRBV4-1 with TRBJ1-2, with 8 nucleotides matching TRBD1. Trimming took 3 bases from V and 4 from J; bases not matched to a gene: 10. There are 16 residues in the CDR3. The germline V gene has CDR1 MGHRA and CDR2 YSYEKL. CDR3 bases: TGCGCCAGCAGCCACGCTGGACAGGGAGACTTCTATGGCTACACCTTC. Its translation: CASSHAGQGDFYGYTF.

This clonotype was seen at least ten times. This chain connects TRBV5-6 to TRBJ2-7; the D is unclear. Germline CDR1 and CDR2: SGHDT and YYEEEE. V dropped 4 bases and J dropped 3 bases, with 8 bases sitting between them. The CDR3 length is 12 residues. The CDR3 sequence: CASSGGHYEQYV. CDR3 bases: TGTGCCAGCAGCGGCGGTCACTACGAGCAGTACGTC.

V is TRBV30 and J is TRBJ2-7, with 10 positions matching TRBD1. With 1 base clipped from V and 4 bases from J, the junction kept 7 bases outside the gene matches. The CDR3 is 15 residues long. Germline CDR1 is GTSNPN and CDR2 is SVGIG (reference sequence). The CDR3 sequence: CAWSAGTGDWYEQYF. The CDR3, as DNA: TGTGCCTGGAGTGCTGGGACAGGGGATTGGTACGAGCAGTACTTC. The whole variable domain, filled in from reference TRBV30 and TRBJ2-7, reads SQTIHQWPATLVQPVGSPLSLECTVEGTSNPNLYWYRQAAGRGLQLLFYSVGIGQISSEVPQNLSASRPQDRQFILSSKKLLLSDSGFYLCAWSAGTGDWYEQYFGPGTRLTVT.

In this sample, this clonotype turned up once. CDR3 in DNA: TGTGCCAGTAGTATAGCCGGGCGGTACACAGATACGCAGTATTTT. Amino acids: CASSIAGRYTDTQYF. J is TRBJ2-3 and V is TRBV19, with D unclear. This CDR3 comprises 15 residues. V lost 1 base, J lost 2 bases, and 10 bases lay in between. Germline CDR1 reads LNHDA; CDR2 reads SQIVND (reference sequence).

This clonotype has just a few counts. The genes are TRBV4-1 and TRBJ2-5; D is tentatively TRBD1 or TRBD2 (5 bases each). CDR1 and CDR2 from the germline V gene are MGHRA and YSYEKL. Between the trimmed V and J ends, which lost 3 bases and 1 base, there was a span of 15 bases. The CDR3 extends over 16 amino acids. The DNA for the CDR3 is TGCGCCAGCAGCCATAGTCATCGAGGGACCCAAGAGACCCAGTACTTC. It encodes CASSHSHRGTQETQYF.

This clonotype was counted a few times. The rearrangement links TRBV7-2 to TRBJ2-1; no clear D. Germline-derived CDR1 and CDR2 are SGHTA and FQGNSA. There are 15 residues in the CDR3. The germline V and J ends were trimmed by 2 bases and 8 bases, with 16 bases remaining between them. CDR3 amino acids: CASSLRYVNKDEQFF. CDR3 sequence (DNA): TGTGCCAGCAGCTTACGGTATGTAAACAAAGATGAGCAGTTCTTC.

The chain has TRBV12-3 or TRBV12-4 and TRBJ2-3; TRBD1 matches 8 bases. V shed 7 bases and J 7 bases; nucleotides not matched to a gene: 7. This CDR3 is 13 amino acids long. The CDR3 region is CASKGQEPNTQYF. The CDR3 nucleotides are TGTGCCAGCAAGGGACAGGAACCTAATACGCAGTATTTT.

This clonotype appeared a few times. The gene calls are TRBV4-3 and TRBJ1-2; D is possibly TRBD1 (6 bases). Germline CDR1 reads LGHNA; CDR2 reads YSLEER. V was shortened by 1 base and J by 0 bases, with 9 bases between the two germline ends. The length of the CDR3 is 15 residues. In nucleotides, the CDR3 is TGCGCCAGCAGCCAAGGACAGGCGCCTAACTATGGCTACACCTTC. Protein product: CASSQGQAPNYGYTF.

The CDR3 loop is CASSQRSLSQETQYF. CDR3 in DNA: TGCGCCAGCAGCCAACGCTCCCTCTCGCAAGAGACCCAGTACTTC. The rearrangement joins TRBV4-1 to TRBJ2-5, with D unclear. Germline V gene lookup returns CDR1 MGHRA and CDR2 YSYEKL. V was cut by 2 bases and J by 2 bases, with 12 bases left in between. CDR3 length: 15 amino acids.

This chain uses TRBV7-9 with TRBJ1-2; no clear D gene. The V gene's germline CDR1 is SEHNR and CDR2 FQNEAQ (reference sequence). CDR3 length equals 13 residues. Trimming stripped 5 bases from V and 6 bases from J, with 13 bases between. The CDR3 loop is CASSPQDWDGYTF. The CDR3 region has the DNA TGTGCCAGCAGCCCGCAGGATTGGGATGGCTACACCTTC.

The J gene is TRBJ2-1, the V gene TRBV25-1, with TRBD2 as a possible D gene (6 bases). Trimming shortened V by 5 bases and J by 3 bases, and 11 bases separated the two germline ends. This CDR3 comprises 14 residues. CDR1 is MGHDK and CDR2 is SYGVNS in the germline V gene. CDR3 region: CASSKRGGYNEQFF. The CDR3 DNA is TGTGCCAGCAGTAAGAGGGGAGGCTACAATGAGCAGTTCTTC.

Many counts were recorded for this clonotype. V usage is TRBV7-9 and J usage is TRBJ1-1; D unresolved. The CDR3 covers 15 residues. Germline V gives CDR1 SEHNR, CDR2 FQNEAQ (reference sequence). The V gene lost 1 base and the J gene lost 1 base, with 10 bases spanning the gap. CDR3 bases: TGTGCCAGCAGCTTAGTCGCAAGATCGAACACTGAAGCTTTCTTT. It codes for CASSLVARSNTEAFF.